This TCR beta chain is drawn from a study of cytomegalovirus exposure and HLA in healthy donors. It was with 60 Vbeta and 13 Jbeta primers that the PCR ran. Method: immunoSEQ multiplex PCR; TCRdb's copy keeps in-frame clones and lacks some. The sample has some 140,000 clones, around three fifths seen once; the top ten hold 2.4%. The J segment lost 1 base and the V segment lost 4 bases, leaving 8 bases of the junction unmatched. The V gene's germline CDR1 is SGHVS and CDR2 FNYEAQ. The CDR3 has 16 amino acids. The rearrangement links TRBV7-6 to TRBJ2-5; 8 bases align to TRBD2. Material: PBMCs. This sequence originates from a woman aged 40 to 49 in good health and CMV-seronegative. CDR3 sequence (DNA): TGTGCCAGCAGCTGGGCCTCCAGCGGGGGCCAAGAGACCCAGTACTTC. Its protein product is CASSWASSGGQETQYF.